A selection of T cell receptor beta chains follows, all from one sample in a study of type 1 and type 2 diabetes patients. MiXCR, applied by TCRdb to the multiplex PCR reads, yields one record per CDR3 protein. Among 280,000 or so distinct CDR3 sequences listed, more than 45% were seen once. The specimen sequenced was peripheral blood mononuclear cells (PBMCs). The receptors come from a young man with type 2 diabetes. Each CDR3 is given with its conserved first and last residue. A D gene is named only where the DNA matches it firmly. Expanded clones are given a class, and other clones once, few, many or no size at all.

few	TRBJ1-4	-	TRBV29-1	CSVAGLGEKLFF	TGCAGCGTTGCCGGGCTTGGAGAAAAACTGTTTTTT
many	TRBJ1-6	TRBD1	TRBV15	CATRDRAASPLHF	TGTGCCACCCGAGACAGGGCGGCTTCACCCCTCCACTTT
many	TRBJ2-7	TRBD1	TRBV25-1	CASRRTGSPEQYF	TGTGCCAGCAGGAGGACAGGGTCCCCCGAGCAGTACTTC
-	TRBJ1-4	-	TRBV20-1	CSAPLEAGEKLFF	TGCAGTGCTCCACTGGAAGCCGGGGAAAAACTGTTTTTT
many	TRBJ1-4	-	TRBV19	CASSPSRTAYNEKLFF	TGTGCCAGTAGTCCTAGTAGGACAGCGTATAATGAAAAACTGTTTTTT
-	TRBJ1-1	TRBD1	TRBV7-9	CASSSSRDRANTEAFF	TGTGCCAGCAGCTCGAGCCGGGACAGGGCGAACACTGAAGCTTTCTTT
few	TRBJ1-1	TRBD1	TRBV5-1	CASSGTGATEAFF	TGCGCCAGCAGCGGGACAGGGGCCACTGAAGCTTTCTTT
many	TRBJ2-2	-	TRBV7-2	CASSYSSTGELFF	TGTGCCAGCAGCTATTCTAGCACCGGGGAGCTGTTTTTT
-	TRBJ1-6	-	TRBV27	CASSPSIGGSPLHF	TGTGCCAGCAGTCCGTCAATTGGAGGATCACCCCTCCACTTT
-	TRBJ2-3	TRBD2	TRBV30	CAWSVPSGSRDTQYF	TGTGCCTGGAGTGTACCTAGCGGGAGCCGAGATACGCAGTATTTT
few	TRBJ1-1	-	TRBV11-3	CASSLRTENTEAFF	TGTGCCAGCAGCTTACGGACGGAGAACACTGAAGCTTTCTTT
-	TRBJ2-7	-	TRBV20-1	CSAQTAYEQYF	TGCAGCGCACAGACCGCTTACGAGCAGTACTTC
-	TRBJ2-3	TRBD2	TRBV19	CASSIAPRIAGDTQYF	TGTGCCAGTAGTATAGCTCCCAGGATAGCGGGGGATACGCAGTATTTT
-	TRBJ1-5	-	TRBV30	CAWSNGGSNQPQHF	TGTGCCTGGAGTAATGGAGGGAGCAATCAGCCCCAGCATTTT
few	TRBJ2-7	TRBD1	TRBV5-1	CASRGTGGYEQYF	TGCGCCAGCAGAGGGACAGGGGGCTACGAGCAGTACTTC
-	TRBJ2-7	-	TRBV5-1	CASSFRTDYEQYF	TGCGCCAGCAGCTTCAGGACAGACTACGAGCAGTACTTC
once	TRBJ1-2	-	TRBV19	CAGSTPPGDGYTF	TGTGCCGGATCCACCCCCCCCGGGGACGGCTACACCTTC
-	TRBJ2-7	TRBD1	TRBV7-3	CASSERDRTSYEQYF	TGTGCCAGCAGTGAAAGGGACAGGACATCCTACGAGCAGTACTTC
-	TRBJ2-5	-	TRBV7-2	CASSFLGQETQYF	TGTGCCAGCAGCTTTCTGGGGCAAGAGACCCAGTACTTC
few	TRBJ2-1	TRBD2	TRBV19	CASNDKLAGSAMGDEQFF	TGTGCCAGTAACGATAAACTAGCGGGATCGGCCATGGGCGATGAGCAGTTCTTC
few	TRBJ2-1	TRBD2	TRBV19	CASSARGAGGQGEQFF	TGTGCCAGTAGTGCCCGAGGAGCGGGGGGGCAGGGTGAGCAGTTCTTC
-	TRBJ1-2	-	TRBV5-1	CASSLWRDGYTF	TGCGCCAGCAGCTTGTGGCGGGATGGCTACACCTTC
-	TRBJ2-1	TRBD2	TRBV7-2	CASSLTSGRARDEQFF	TGTGCCAGCAGCTTGACTAGCGGGAGGGCGAGGGATGAGCAGTTCTTC
-	TRBJ2-5	-	TRBV20-1	CSAAKGTPETQYF	TGCAGTGCTGCGAAGGGAACCCCAGAGACCCAGTACTTC
many	TRBJ2-5	TRBD2	TRBV7-8	CASSLGTKETQYF	TGTGCCAGCAGCTTGGGGACTAAAGAGACCCAGTACTTC
-	TRBJ1-5	-	TRBV27	CASSSTPGRWDSNQPQHF	TGTGCCAGCAGTTCTACACCGGGACGGTGGGATAGCAATCAGCCCCAGCATTTT
-	TRBJ1-6	TRBD1	TRBV6-5	CASSFNPTGGNSPLHF	TGTGCTAGCAGTTTTAACCCAACAGGGGGCAATTCACCCCTCCACTTT
few	TRBJ2-7	TRBD1	TRBV14	CASSQDRYDRVYEQYF	TGTGCCAGCAGCCAAGATCGTTATGACAGGGTATACGAGCAGTACTTC
-	TRBJ2-3	TRBD2	TRBV9	CASSVSSGRTDTQYF	TGTGCCAGCAGCGTGTCTAGCGGGAGAACAGATACGCAGTATTTT
-	TRBJ2-7	-	TRBV12-3/TRBV12-4	CVSSRRTLLSSYEQYF	TGTGTCAGCAGCCGTAGGACACTACTGAGCTCCTACGAGCAGTACTTC
many	TRBJ2-5	-	TRBV10-3	CATGTQETQYF	TGTGCCACTGGGACCCAAGAGACCCAGTACTTC
few	TRBJ1-1	-	TRBV19	CASSIQAKNTEAFF	TGTGCCAGTAGTATACAGGCAAAGAACACTGAAGCTTTCTTT
-	TRBJ1-1	-	TRBV20-1	CSLLTAMNTEAFF	TGCAGCCTCCTGACAGCTATGAACACTGAAGCTTTCTTT
-	TRBJ2-1	-	TRBV7-3	CASSLWGSNEQFF	TGTGCCAGCAGCTTATGGGGTTCGAATGAGCAGTTCTTC
few	TRBJ1-2	TRBD1	TRBV7-8	CASSWHDRAGSYGYTF	TGTGCCAGCAGCTGGCATGACAGGGCAGGGAGCTATGGCTACACCTTC
-	TRBJ2-3	TRBD2	TRBV19	CASKGVSGRLMTTDTQYF	TGTGCCAGCAAGGGGGTTAGCGGGAGGCTAATGACCACAGATACGCAGTATTTT
few	TRBJ2-5	TRBD2	TRBV7-2	CASSSGTIGETQYF	TGTGCCAGTTCCTCCGGGACTATCGGAGAGACCCAGTACTTC
-	TRBJ2-5	TRBD1	TRBV6-5	CASSFPPRTGWETQYF	TGTGCCAGCAGTTTTCCTCCTCGGACAGGGTGGGAGACCCAGTACTTC
-	TRBJ2-7	-	TRBV24-1	CATSDATVAPYEQYF	TGTGCCACCAGTGATGCGACAGTGGCCCCCTACGAGCAGTACTTC
-	TRBJ2-1	TRBD1	TRBV7-2	CASSATGDRYNEQFF	TGTGCCAGCAGCGCGACAGGGGATCGTTACAATGAGCAGTTCTTC
-	TRBJ1-2	-	TRBV7-8	CASSQGMSYGYTF	TGTGCCAGCAGCCAGGGGATGAGCTATGGCTACACCTTC
-	TRBJ1-1	TRBD1	TRBV19	CASSNPDRGRGEAFF	TGTGCCAGTAGTAACCCCGACAGGGGGCGAGGTGAAGCTTTCTTT
-	TRBJ2-7	-	TRBV5-1	CASEGVRRGPSYEQYF	TGCGCCAGCGAGGGAGTAAGGCGAGGCCCTTCCTACGAGCAGTACTTC
-	TRBJ1-4	-	TRBV7-2	CASSLNPRATNEKLFF	TGTGCCAGCAGCTTAAATCCTAGGGCAACTAATGAAAAACTGTTTTTT
few	TRBJ2-7	-	TRBV12-3/TRBV12-4	CASSWGWGAYEQYF	TGTGCCAGCAGTTGGGGCTGGGGTGCCTACGAGCAGTACTTC
-	TRBJ2-2	TRBD1	TRBV29-1	CSVPRTGGITGELFF	TGCAGCGTACCCCGGACAGGGGGCATCACCGGGGAGCTGTTTTTT
few	TRBJ1-1	-	TRBV12-3/TRBV12-4	CASKSGGWNTEAFF	TGTGCCAGCAAAAGTGGGGGCTGGAACACTGAAGCTTTCTTT
-	TRBJ1-1	-	TRBV19	CASSLGTPNTEAFF	TGTGCCAGTAGTCTCGGGACACCGAACACTGAAGCTTTCTTT